Listed below are T cell receptor beta chains from one sample, sequenced in a study of T cells in Graves' hyperthyroidism and ophthalmopathy. In TCRdb, the multiplex PCR reads were re-called with MiXCR into one record per CDR3 protein. The profile shows 450,000 to 700,000 distinct CDR3 sequences, more than 45% of them singletons. The sample taken for sequencing was peripheral blood or thyroid tissue (not recorded which). These receptors originate from an adult woman with Graves' disease, either hyperthyroidism or ophthalmopathy (not recorded which). Each CDR3 is given with its conserved first and last residue. The order of the fields is CDR3 protein, CDR3 DNA, D gene, clone size, J gene, V gene. D genes are given only for firm matches. For some rows the clone size is stated as once, few or many, or as a class when expanded; others skip it.

CDR3aa: CATSRDERRGNGYTF; CDR3nt: TGTGCCACCAGCAGAGATGAAAGGAGAGGGAATGGCTACACCTTC; d_gene: NA; abundance: many; j_gene: TRBJ1-2; v_gene: TRBV15
CDR3aa: CASSQLATNEKLFF; CDR3nt: TGCGCCAGCAGTCAGCTAGCGACTAATGAAAAACTGTTTTTT; d_gene: NA; abundance: NA; j_gene: TRBJ1-4; v_gene: TRBV10-2
CDR3aa: CASSDDGLRQPQHF; CDR3nt: TGTGCCAGCAGCGACGACGGTCTGAGACAGCCCCAGCATTTT; d_gene: NA; abundance: few; j_gene: TRBJ1-5; v_gene: TRBV2
CDR3aa: CASNQQGREPQHF; CDR3nt: TGTGCCAGTAACCAACAGGGGAGAGAGCCCCAGCATTTT; d_gene: TRBD1; abundance: many; j_gene: TRBJ1-5; v_gene: TRBV19
CDR3aa: CASRDRGDQPQHF; CDR3nt: TGTGCCAGCAGGGACAGGGGAGATCAGCCCCAGCATTTT; d_gene: TRBD1; abundance: many; j_gene: TRBJ1-5; v_gene: TRBV6-6
CDR3aa: CASSSPTSNTGELFF; CDR3nt: TGTGCCAGCAGCTCTCCTACTTCGAACACCGGGGAGCTGTTTTTT; d_gene: NA; abundance: many; j_gene: TRBJ2-2; v_gene: TRBV7-9
CDR3aa: CASRPGGGPETQYF; CDR3nt: TGCGCCAGCAGGCCTGGGGGTGGCCCAGAGACCCAGTACTTC; d_gene: NA; abundance: many; j_gene: TRBJ2-5; v_gene: TRBV5-1
CDR3aa: CASTLTGSRTEAFF; CDR3nt: TGTGCCAGCACCCTGACAGGGAGTCGCACTGAAGCTTTCTTT; d_gene: TRBD1; abundance: many; j_gene: TRBJ1-1; v_gene: TRBV2
CDR3aa: CASSQDGWVSANTIYF; CDR3nt: TGTGCCAGCAGCCAAGATGGATGGGTATCGGCAAACACCATATATTTT; d_gene: NA; abundance: few; j_gene: TRBJ1-3; v_gene: TRBV14
CDR3aa: CASSSSGRSDTQYF; CDR3nt: TGCGCCAGCAGCTCTAGCGGGAGATCAGATACGCAGTATTTT; d_gene: TRBD2; abundance: few; j_gene: TRBJ2-3; v_gene: TRBV5-1
CDR3aa: CASSVVGQGVNEQYF; CDR3nt: TGTGCCAGCAGCGTAGTGGGACAGGGGGTTAACGAGCAGTACTTC; d_gene: TRBD1; abundance: NA; j_gene: TRBJ2-7; v_gene: TRBV9
CDR3aa: CASSWGTPGELFF; CDR3nt: TGTGCCAGCAGTTGGGGGACACCGGGGGAGCTGTTTTTT; d_gene: NA; abundance: many; j_gene: TRBJ2-2; v_gene: TRBV25-1
CDR3aa: CASSFSSQGSYEQYF; CDR3nt: TGTGCCAGCAGCTTTTCCAGCCAGGGCTCCTACGAGCAGTACTTC; d_gene: NA; abundance: NA; j_gene: TRBJ2-7; v_gene: TRBV7-2
CDR3aa: CASSEWREGQETQYF; CDR3nt: TGCGCCAGCAGTGAGTGGCGGGAGGGCCAAGAGACCCAGTACTTC; d_gene: TRBD2; abundance: NA; j_gene: TRBJ2-5; v_gene: TRBV10-1
CDR3aa: CASSPYYRTNVNHEQYF; CDR3nt: TGTGCCAGCAGCCCTTACTACCGGACAAACGTGAACCACGAGCAGTACTTC; d_gene: NA; abundance: many; j_gene: TRBJ2-7; v_gene: TRBV14
CDR3aa: CASSFSRYDTEAFF; CDR3nt: TGTGCCAGCAGCTTCTCACGTTATGATACTGAAGCTTTCTTT; d_gene: NA; abundance: many; j_gene: TRBJ1-1; v_gene: TRBV7-8